This paragraph reports one T cell receptor beta chain. This record comes from a study of blood T cell repertoires in COVID-19. Repertoires were generated with immunoSEQ multiplex PCR, while TCRdb's copy carries only in-frame clones and drops some. The data hold about 130,000 clones, with about 85% observed a single time. This CDR3 comprises 19 residues. This receptor was identified in a man older than 75 with active or convalescent COVID-19. This chain uses TRBV21-1 with TRBJ1-3; the D segment call TRBD1 is taken from the table without a DNA check. TRBV21-1 is marked as a pseudogene. The specimen was peripheral blood. CDR3 sequence: CASSKAQGQNDFSGNTIYF. Here the CDR3 DNA reads TGTGCCAGCAGCAAAGCCCAGGGACAGAATGATTTCTCTGGAAACACCATATATTTT.